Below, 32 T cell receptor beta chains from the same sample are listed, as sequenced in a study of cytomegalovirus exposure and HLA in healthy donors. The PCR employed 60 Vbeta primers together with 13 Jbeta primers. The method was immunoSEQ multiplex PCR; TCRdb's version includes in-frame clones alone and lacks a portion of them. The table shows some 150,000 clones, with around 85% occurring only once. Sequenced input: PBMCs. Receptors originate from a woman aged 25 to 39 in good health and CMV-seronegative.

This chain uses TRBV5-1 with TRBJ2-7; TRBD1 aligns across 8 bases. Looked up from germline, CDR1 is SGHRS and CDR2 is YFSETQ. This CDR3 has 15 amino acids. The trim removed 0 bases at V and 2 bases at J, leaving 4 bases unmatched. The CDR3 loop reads CASSLEGTGAYEQYF. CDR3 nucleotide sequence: TGCGCCAGCAGCTTGGAGGGGACAGGAGCCTACGAGCAGTACTTC.

The CDR3 loop is CASSVVSGTEAFF. The CDR3 coding sequence is TGTGCCAGCAGCGTAGTTAGTGGCACTGAAGCTTTCTTT. The J gene is TRBJ1-1, the V gene TRBV9; D remains ambiguous. V lost 0 bases, J lost 4 bases, and 7 bases lay in between. CDR1 and CDR2 from the germline V gene are SGDLS and YYNGEE. The CDR3 runs 13 residues. Drawing the rest from reference TRBV9 and TRBJ1-1, the complete variable domain is DSGVTQTPKHLITATGQRVTLRCSPRSGDLSVYWYQQSLDQGLQFLIQYYNGEERAKGNILERFSAQQFPDLHSELNLSSLELGDSALYFCASSVVSGTEAFFGQGTRLTVV.

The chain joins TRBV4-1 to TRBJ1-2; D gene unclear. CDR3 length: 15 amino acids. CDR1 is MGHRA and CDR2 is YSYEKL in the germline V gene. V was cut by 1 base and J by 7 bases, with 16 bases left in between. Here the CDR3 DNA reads TGCGCCAGCAGCCAAGGGGGAGACAATCTATCTGGCTACACCTTC. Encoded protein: CASSQGGDNLSGYTF.

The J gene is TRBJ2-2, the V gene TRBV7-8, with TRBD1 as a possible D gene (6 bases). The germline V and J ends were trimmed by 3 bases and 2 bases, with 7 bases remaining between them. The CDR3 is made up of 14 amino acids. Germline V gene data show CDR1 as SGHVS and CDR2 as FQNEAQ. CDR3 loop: CASSLDRNTGELFF. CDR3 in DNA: TGTGCCAGCAGCTTGGACAGAAACACCGGGGAGCTGTTTTTT.

CDR3 sequence reads: CASTRDIYSNQPQHF. The DNA for the CDR3 is TGTGCCAGCACCAGGGACATCTATAGCAATCAGCCCCAGCATTTT. V usage is TRBV27 and J usage is TRBJ1-5, with D perhaps TRBD1 (6 bases). Germline lookup yields CDR1 MNHEY and CDR2 SMNVEV (reference sequence). V was shortened by 7 bases and J by 0 bases, with 13 bases between the two germline ends. This CDR3 has 15 amino acids.

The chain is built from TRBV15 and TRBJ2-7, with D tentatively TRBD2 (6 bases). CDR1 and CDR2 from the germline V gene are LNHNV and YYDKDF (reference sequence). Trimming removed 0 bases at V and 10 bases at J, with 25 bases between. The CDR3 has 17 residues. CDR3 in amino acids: CATSRDLQGAGRPGQYF. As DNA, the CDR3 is TGTGCCACCAGCAGAGATTTACAAGGGGCGGGGAGGCCGGGACAGTACTTC.

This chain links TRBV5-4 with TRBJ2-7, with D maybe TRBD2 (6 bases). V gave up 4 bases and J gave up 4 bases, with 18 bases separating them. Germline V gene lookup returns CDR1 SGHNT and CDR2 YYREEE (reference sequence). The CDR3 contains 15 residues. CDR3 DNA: TGTGCCAGCAGCCCGGAACCGGGACTCACATACGAGCAGTACTTC. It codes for CASSPEPGLTYEQYF.

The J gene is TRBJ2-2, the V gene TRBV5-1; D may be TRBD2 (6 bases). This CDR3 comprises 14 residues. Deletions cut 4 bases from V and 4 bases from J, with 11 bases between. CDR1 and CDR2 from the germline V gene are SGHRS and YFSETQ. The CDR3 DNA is TGCGCCAGCAGCGAGGGACTGGTCACCGGGGAGCTGTTTTTT. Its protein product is CASSEGLVTGELFF.

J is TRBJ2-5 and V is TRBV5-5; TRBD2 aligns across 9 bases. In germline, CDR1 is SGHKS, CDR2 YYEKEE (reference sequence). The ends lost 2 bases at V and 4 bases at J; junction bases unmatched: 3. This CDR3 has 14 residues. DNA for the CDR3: TGTGCCAGCAGCTTTAGCGGGAGTGCAGAGACCCAGTACTTC. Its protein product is CASSFSGSAETQYF.

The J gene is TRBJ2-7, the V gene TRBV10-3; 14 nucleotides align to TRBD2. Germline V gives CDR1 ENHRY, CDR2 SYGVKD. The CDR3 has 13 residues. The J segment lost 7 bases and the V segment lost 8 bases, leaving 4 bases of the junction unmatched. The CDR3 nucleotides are TGTGCCATCGGGGGACTAGCGGGAGTTGAGCAGTACTTC. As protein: CAIGGLAGVEQYF.

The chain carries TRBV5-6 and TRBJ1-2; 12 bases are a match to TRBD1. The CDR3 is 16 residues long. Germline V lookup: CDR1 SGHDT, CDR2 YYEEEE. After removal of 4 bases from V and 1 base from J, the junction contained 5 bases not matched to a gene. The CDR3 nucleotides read TGTGCCAGCAGCGGGACAGGGGGCGGGGGTAACTATGGCTACACCTTC. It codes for CASSGTGGGGNYGYTF.

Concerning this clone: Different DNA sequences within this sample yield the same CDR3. The CDR3 reads CASSPDREAFF. The CDR3 DNA reads TGTGCCAGCTCGCCTGACAGGGAAGCTTTCTTT. The rearrangement uses TRBV18 and TRBJ1-1; perhaps TRBD1 as D (6 bases). Germline V gives CDR1 KGHSH, CDR2 LQKENI. The CDR3 has 11 residues. V lost 6 bases and J lost 8, with 10 bases in between.

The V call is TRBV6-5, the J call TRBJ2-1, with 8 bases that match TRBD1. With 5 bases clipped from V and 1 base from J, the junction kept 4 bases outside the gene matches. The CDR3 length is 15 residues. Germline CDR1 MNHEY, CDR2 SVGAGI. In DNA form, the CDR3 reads TGTGCCAGCAGTAAAACAGGGGGGTCCTACAATGAGCAGTTCTTC. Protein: CASSKTGGSYNEQFF.

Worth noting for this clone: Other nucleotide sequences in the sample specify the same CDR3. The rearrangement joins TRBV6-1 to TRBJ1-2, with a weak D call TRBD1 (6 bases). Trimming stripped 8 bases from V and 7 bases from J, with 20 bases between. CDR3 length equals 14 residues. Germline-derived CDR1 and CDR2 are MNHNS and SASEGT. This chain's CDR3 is CASATGRTTAGYTF. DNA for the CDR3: TGTGCCAGCGCAACAGGGAGAACGACCGCTGGCTACACCTTC.

This CDR3 reads CASSTGGAGQPQHF. CDR3 bases: TGTGCCAGCTCGACGGGGGGCGCGGGTCAGCCCCAGCATTTT. The V and J genes are TRBV6-6 and TRBJ1-5; D may be TRBD1 (6 bases). The V gene lost 8 bases and the J gene lost 6 bases, with 17 bases spanning the gap. In germline, CDR1 is MNHNY, CDR2 SVGAGI (reference sequence). CDR3 length equals 14 residues.

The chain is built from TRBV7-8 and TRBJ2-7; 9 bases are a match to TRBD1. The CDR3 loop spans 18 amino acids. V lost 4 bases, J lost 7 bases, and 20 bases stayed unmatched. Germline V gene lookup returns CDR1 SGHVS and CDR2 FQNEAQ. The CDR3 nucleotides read TGTGCCAGCAGCTCTACGTACCGGGACAGGGTTTTGATTGGGGAGCAGTACTTC. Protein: CASSSTYRDRVLIGEQYF.

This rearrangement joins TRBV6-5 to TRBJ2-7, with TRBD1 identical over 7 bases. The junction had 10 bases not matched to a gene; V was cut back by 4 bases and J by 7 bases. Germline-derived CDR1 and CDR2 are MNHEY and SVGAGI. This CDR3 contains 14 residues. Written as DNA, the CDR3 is TGTGCCAGCAGTTCCGGGACAGCGGCGTTGGAGCAGTACTTC. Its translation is CASSSGTAALEQYF.

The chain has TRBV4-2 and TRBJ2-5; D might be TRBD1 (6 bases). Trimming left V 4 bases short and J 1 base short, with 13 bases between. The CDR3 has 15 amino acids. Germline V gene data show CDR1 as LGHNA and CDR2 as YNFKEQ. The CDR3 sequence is CASSRRTATQETQYF. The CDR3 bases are TGTGCCAGCAGCCGCCGGACAGCGACCCAAGAGACCCAGTACTTC.

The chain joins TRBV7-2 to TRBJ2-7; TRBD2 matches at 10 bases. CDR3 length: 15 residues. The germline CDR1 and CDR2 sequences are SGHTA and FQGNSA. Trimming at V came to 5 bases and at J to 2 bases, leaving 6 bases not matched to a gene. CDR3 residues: CASSGRLAGTYEQYF. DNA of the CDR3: TGTGCCAGCAGCGGGAGACTAGCGGGTACCTACGAGCAGTACTTC.

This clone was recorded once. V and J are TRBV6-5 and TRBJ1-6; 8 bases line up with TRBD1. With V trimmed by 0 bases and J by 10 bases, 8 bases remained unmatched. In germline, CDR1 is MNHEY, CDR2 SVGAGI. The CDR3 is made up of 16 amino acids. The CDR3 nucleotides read TGTGCCAGCAGTTACTCGATCGGACAGGGAAGGTCACCCCTCCACTTT. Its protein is CASSYSIGQGRSPLHF.

CDR3 DNA: TGCGCCAGCAGCTATGGGGGGACTGAAGCTTTCTTT. This codes for CASSYGGTEAFF. The rearrangement links TRBV5-1 to TRBJ1-1; a weak D match, TRBD1 (5 bases). The CDR3 runs 12 residues. V was shortened by 3 bases and J by 5 bases, with 8 bases between the two germline ends. Germline V gene lookup returns CDR1 SGHRS and CDR2 YFSETQ.

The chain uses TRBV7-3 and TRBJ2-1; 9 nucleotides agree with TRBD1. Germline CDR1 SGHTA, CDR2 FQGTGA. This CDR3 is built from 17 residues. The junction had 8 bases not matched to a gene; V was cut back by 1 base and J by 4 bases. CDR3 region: CASSLKGQGWGYNEQFF. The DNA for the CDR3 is TGTGCCAGCAGCTTAAAGGGACAGGGATGGGGATACAATGAGCAGTTCTTC.

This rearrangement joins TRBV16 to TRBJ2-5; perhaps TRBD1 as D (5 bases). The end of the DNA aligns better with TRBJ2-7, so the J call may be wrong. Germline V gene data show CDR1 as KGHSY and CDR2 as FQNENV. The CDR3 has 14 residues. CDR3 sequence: CASTNDRFLYEQYF. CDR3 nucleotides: TGTGCCAGCACCAATGACAGATTCCTCTACGAGCAGTACTTC.

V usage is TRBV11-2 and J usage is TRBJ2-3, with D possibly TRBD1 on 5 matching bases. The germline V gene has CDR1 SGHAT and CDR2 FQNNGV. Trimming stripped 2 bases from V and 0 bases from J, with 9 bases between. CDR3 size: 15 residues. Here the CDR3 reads CASSLSTVSTDTQYF. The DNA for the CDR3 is TGTGCCAGCAGCTTATCGACAGTGAGCACAGATACGCAGTATTTT.

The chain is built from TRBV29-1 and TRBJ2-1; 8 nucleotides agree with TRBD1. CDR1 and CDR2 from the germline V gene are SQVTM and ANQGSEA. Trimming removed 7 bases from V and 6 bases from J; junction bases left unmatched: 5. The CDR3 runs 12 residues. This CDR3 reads CSGMDRVNEQFF. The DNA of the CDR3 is TGCAGCGGGATGGACAGGGTCAATGAGCAGTTCTTC.

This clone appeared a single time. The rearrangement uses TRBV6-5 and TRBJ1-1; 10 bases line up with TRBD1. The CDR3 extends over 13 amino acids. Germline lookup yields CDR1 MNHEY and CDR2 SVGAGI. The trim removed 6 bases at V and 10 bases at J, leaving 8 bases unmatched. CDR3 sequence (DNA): TGTGCCAGCAGCCGGAAGGGACAGGGGATAGCTTTCTTT. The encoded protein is CASSRKGQGIAFF.

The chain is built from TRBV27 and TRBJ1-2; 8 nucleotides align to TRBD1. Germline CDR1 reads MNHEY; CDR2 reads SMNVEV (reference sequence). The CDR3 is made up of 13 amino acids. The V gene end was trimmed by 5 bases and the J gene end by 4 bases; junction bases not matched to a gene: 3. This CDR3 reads CASSRQGSYGYTF. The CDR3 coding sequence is TGTGCCAGCAGTCGACAGGGGAGCTATGGCTACACCTTC.

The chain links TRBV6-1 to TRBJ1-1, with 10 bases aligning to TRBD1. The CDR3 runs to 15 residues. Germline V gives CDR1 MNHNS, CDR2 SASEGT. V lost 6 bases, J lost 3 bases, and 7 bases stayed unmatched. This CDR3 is CASRDQGQGYTEAFF. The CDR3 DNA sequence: TGTGCCAGCAGAGACCAGGGACAGGGGTACACTGAAGCTTTCTTT.

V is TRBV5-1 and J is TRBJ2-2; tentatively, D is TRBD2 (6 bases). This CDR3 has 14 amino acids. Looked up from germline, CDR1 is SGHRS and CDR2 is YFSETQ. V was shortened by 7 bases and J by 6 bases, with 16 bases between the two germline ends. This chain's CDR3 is CASGTPGRPGELFF. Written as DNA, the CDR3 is TGCGCCAGCGGGACCCCAGGGAGGCCCGGGGAGCTGTTTTTT.

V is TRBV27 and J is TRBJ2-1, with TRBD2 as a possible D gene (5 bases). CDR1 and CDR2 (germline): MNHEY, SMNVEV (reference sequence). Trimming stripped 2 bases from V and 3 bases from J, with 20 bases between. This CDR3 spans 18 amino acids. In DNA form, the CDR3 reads TGTGCCAGCAGTTTAAAGCCCCCGGGGAGAAACCTCTACAATGAGCAGTTCTTC. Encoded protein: CASSLKPPGRNLYNEQFF.

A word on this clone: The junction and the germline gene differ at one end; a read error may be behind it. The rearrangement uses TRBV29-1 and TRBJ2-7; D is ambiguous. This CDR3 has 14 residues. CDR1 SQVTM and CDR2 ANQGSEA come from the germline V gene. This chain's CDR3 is CSVDVSGKPYAQYF. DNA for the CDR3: TGCAGCGTTGATGTATCCGGTAAACCCTACGCGCAGTACTTC.

DNA for the CDR3: TGTGCCAGTTGGGGGGGCGGGAGGAACACCTACAATGAGCAGTTCTTC. It translates to CASWGGGRNTYNEQFF. The gene calls are TRBV28 and TRBJ2-1; 8 bases align to TRBD2. CDR3 length: 16 residues. Looked up from germline, CDR1 is MDHEN and CDR2 is SYDVKM. V was clipped by 9 bases and J by 2 bases; unmatched bases: 12. The full variable domain, with the rest looked up from reference TRBV28 and TRBJ2-1, is DVKVTQSSRYLVKRTGEKVFLECVQDMDHENMFWYRQDPGLGLRLIYFSYDVKMKEKGDIPEGYSVSREKKERFSLILESASTNQTSMYLCASWGGGRNTYNEQFFGPGTRLTVL.